This TCR beta chain originates from a study of early T cells in non-severe SARS-CoV-2 infection. Study as a whole: Unsorted whole-blood RNA was sequenced in bulk, leaving chains unpaired. Study-wide findings and caveats: Database matching using VDJdb favored anti-spike CD8 responses, with private and CD4 specificities left missing.

Unique molecular identifiers were attached to individual cDNA molecules. TCRdb fed the 5' RACE reads into MiXCR, producing one record per CDR3 protein. The sample holds about 83,000 distinct CDR3 sequences, more than 9% seen once. Worth noting for this clonotype: The antigen is unknown.

Germline CDR1 reads MNHEY; CDR2 reads SMNVEV (reference sequence). V gave up 3 bases and J gave up 6 bases, with 11 bases separating them. The CDR3 contains 13 residues. The sequence came from an adult who was a healthcare worker with PCR-confirmed SARS-CoV-2 infection or an uninfected control (not recorded which). The chain has TRBV27 and TRBJ1-1, with no clear D. Sequencing was performed on whole blood, taken at baseline. DNA of the CDR3: TGTGCCAGCAGTTTTCGAGGTTACTCTGAAGCTTTCTTT. Translating it yields CASSFRGYSEAFF.